This T cell receptor (beta chain) emerged from a study of blood T cell repertoires in COVID-19. The table came from immunoSEQ multiplex PCR; TCRdb's copy has only in-frame clones and leaves some out. The sample has under 200,000 clones, 75% to 90% seen once. Germline CDR1 is KGHDR and CDR2 is SFDVKD. The CDR3 is made up of 14 amino acids. The V and J ends lost 2 bases and 1 base, in that order; junction bases with no gene match: 0. This clonotype originated in a woman aged 40 to 55 with acute or convalescent COVID-19. The specimen sequenced was peripheral blood. The rearrangement links TRBV24-1 to TRBJ1-1; 7 positions agree with TRBD1. CDR3 amino acids: CATSDWDRNTEAFF. CDR3 DNA: TGTGCCACCAGTGATTGGGACAGGAACACTGAAGCTTTCTTT.